These T cell receptor beta chains were read from a single sample in a study of patients and donors after allogeneic stem cell transplantation. In TCRdb, the RT-PCR reads were re-called with MiXCR into one record per CDR3 protein. The data show roughly 250,000 distinct CDR3 sequences, roughly 13% seen once. Sequencing was carried out using blood, either unsorted or a sorted T cell fraction (not recorded which). These receptors were taken from a human donor who was either an allogeneic HSCT recipient or a stem cell or donor lymphocyte infusion donor (not recorded which). It is not recorded whose cells these are; they may come from a transplant donor. CDR3s include the opening cysteine and the closing phenylalanine or tryptophan. The D gene is left open where the match is weak. Clone size is given for some rows only: seen once, a few or many times, or a class if the clone is expanded.

v_call	clone_size	j_call	d_call	cdr3_nt	cdr3_aa
TRBV12-3/TRBV12-4	many	TRBJ1-4	.	TGTGCCAGCAGTCCCACAGGATCCCGAAAGGAAAAACTGTTTTTT	CASSPTGSRKEKLFF
TRBV20-1	many	TRBJ2-1	TRBD2	TGCAGTGCTCCTATAGCGGGGGGCCTCAATGAGCAGTTCTTC	CSAPIAGGLNEQFF
TRBV7-2	many	TRBJ2-5	TRBD2	TGTGCCAGCAGCCAAAGCGGGGGGGCCAGGGAGACCCAGTACTTC	CASSQSGGARETQYF
TRBV4-2	few	TRBJ1-1	TRBD1	TGTGCCAGCAGCCAGGGGACAGGGAGGAGGGACACTGAAGCTTTCTTT	CASSQGTGRRDTEAFF
TRBV12-3/TRBV12-4	many	TRBJ2-1	TRBD2	TGTGCCAGCAGTTTCCTAGCGGGGGGGAATTCCAATGAGCAGTTCTTC	CASSFLAGGNSNEQFF
TRBV7-2	.	TRBJ2-3	.	TGTGCCAGCAGCTTATTCGGTGGGGATGAAGATACGCAGTATTTT	CASSLFGGDEDTQYF
TRBV7-9	few	TRBJ1-2	.	TGTGCCAGCAGCATAGGAAACTCCTATGGCTACACCTTC	CASSIGNSYGYTF
TRBV12-3/TRBV12-4	.	TRBJ1-4	.	TGTGCCAGCAGTTTAGAGTTTCCTGGGGGTCTGACTAATGAAAAACTGTTTTTT	CASSLEFPGGLTNEKLFF
TRBV4-1	.	TRBJ2-5	TRBD1	TGCGCCAGCAGCTATGGACAGGGGGCGAGAGAGACCCAGTACTTC	CASSYGQGARETQYF
TRBV29-1	.	TRBJ2-2	.	TGCAGCGTTGCAAAGGGGCGCGTCACCGGGGAGCTGTTTTTT	CSVAKGRVTGELFF
TRBV19	many	TRBJ1-5	.	TGTGCCAGTAGTATCGGACAGCGCAATCAGCCCCAGCATTTT	CASSIGQRNQPQHF
TRBV4-2	few	TRBJ1-2	TRBD1	TGTGCCAGCAGCCAAGATTACAGGGGGCTCTCGGACTATGGCTACACCTTC	CASSQDYRGLSDYGYTF
TRBV7-9	.	TRBJ1-6	TRBD1	TGTGCCAGCAGCCCAAACGGGGGACAGAATTCACCCCTCCACTTT	CASSPNGGQNSPLHF
TRBV7-2	many	TRBJ2-7	TRBD2	TGTGCCAGCAGCTTCCTAGCGGAGTTTGGGGACGAGCAGTACTTC	CASSFLAEFGDEQYF
TRBV13	few	TRBJ2-7	.	TGTGCCAGCAGCACATCGACGTCCTTGTACTTC	CASSTSTSLYF
TRBV14	many	TRBJ1-2	.	TGTGCCAGCAGCCCCACAGGTTCCTATGGCTACACCTTC	CASSPTGSYGYTF
TRBV6-1	.	TRBJ1-4	.	TGTGCCAGCAGTCCCCCGGGAGCCCTTAATGAAAAACTGTTTTTT	CASSPPGALNEKLFF
TRBV5-1	many	TRBJ1-2	.	TGCGCCAGCAGCGCAGACAGTGGCGGCTACACCTTC	CASSADSGGYTF
TRBV20-1	many	TRBJ1-5	.	TGCAGTGCTAGAGCTCGGGAAGGGGTCAGCAATCAGCCCCAGCATTTT	CSARAREGVSNQPQHF
TRBV5-4	.	TRBJ2-7	.	TGTGCCAGTCAATCCCCTAATACGGAGCAGTACTTC	CASQSPNTEQYF
TRBV2	.	TRBJ1-6	.	TGTGCCAGCAGTGAAGTGCGAACAGGAAGTTCACCCCTCCACTTT	CASSEVRTGSSPLHF
TRBV6-6	.	TRBJ2-4	.	TGTGCCAGCAGTTACGATACAGGGTACATTCAGTACTTC	CASSYDTGYIQYF
TRBV19	.	TRBJ2-3	.	TGTGCCAGTAGTATCGGGGACGGCACAGATACGCAGTATTTT	CASSIGDGTDTQYF
TRBV5-4	few	TRBJ2-1	.	TGTGCCAGCAGCTTAGGCGGTCTAAGCTCCTACAATGAGCAGTTCTTC	CASSLGGLSSYNEQFF
TRBV2	few	TRBJ1-5	TRBD1	TGTGCCAGTCGACTGGACAGGGGGCCAAATCAGCCCCAGCATTTT	CASRLDRGPNQPQHF
TRBV7-3	.	TRBJ2-7	TRBD1	TGTGCCAGCAGCTTAAAAGGGGGCTCTTCTTACGAGCAGTACTTC	CASSLKGGSSYEQYF
TRBV5-1	medium-sized	TRBJ2-1	TRBD2	TGCGCCAGCAGCAGAATAGCGGGAGTGTTAGATGAGCAGTTCTTC	CASSRIAGVLDEQFF
TRBV4-3	once	TRBJ2-6	.	TGCGCCAGCAGCGGCCAGGCCGGCCTACCTGGGGCCAACGTCCTGACTTTC	CASSGQAGLPGANVLTF
TRBV18	.	TRBJ1-2	.	TGTGCCAGCTCACCACAGCAGGGTACCTATGGCTACACCTTC	CASSPQQGTYGYTF